The 5 T cell receptor beta chains in this list originate from one sample, sequenced in a study of cytomegalovirus exposure and HLA in healthy donors (dated by TCRdb to the late 2010s). The method was the immunoSEQ multiplex PCR assay. For the multiplex PCR, a mixture combining 60 forward primers for TCR Vbeta segments and 13 reverse primers for TCR Jbeta segments was used. This is the immuneACCESS table as TCRdb keeps it, with only in-frame sequences that have V and J called. A part of the clones is gone; compared with another copy, unresolved V genes explain less than half, and the rest is unexplained. This sample comprises 210,000 or so clones, 78% of them detected only once. About 0.5% of the sample lies in the top ten. Sequencing used PBMCs. The receptors shown here come from a boy younger than 18 in good health and CMV-seronegative.

V is TRBV30 and J is TRBJ2-7; the D gene is possibly TRBD1 (5 bases). Germline V CDR1 and CDR2: GTSNPN, SVGIG (reference sequence). V was cut by 0 bases and J by 2 bases, with 8 bases left in between. This CDR3 spans 13 amino acids. CDR3 sequence (DNA): TGTGCCTGGAGTGTACAGGCTCCCTACGAGCAGTACTTC. Protein product: CAWSVQAPYEQYF.

This clone was recorded once. CDR3 in DNA: TGCGCCAGCAGCGGGATGAGGACAGGAAAAAACTCTGGAAACACCATATATTTT. The encoded protein is CASSGMRTGKNSGNTIYF. V and J are TRBV4-1 and TRBJ1-3, with 7 positions matching TRBD1. The CDR3 spans 18 residues. Germline V lookup: CDR1 MGHRA, CDR2 YSYEKL. The ends lost 5 bases at V and 0 bases at J; junction bases unmatched: 13.

The CDR3 protein is CASIAGVNTEAFF. The CDR3 DNA reads TGTGCCAGCATCGCGGGGGTGAACACTGAAGCTTTCTTT. This chain uses TRBV13 with TRBJ1-1; D perhaps matches TRBD1 (5 bases). CDR1 is PRHDT and CDR2 is FYEKMQ in the germline V gene (reference sequence). V was cut by 7 bases and J by 0 bases, with 9 bases left in between. The CDR3 runs 13 residues.

This CDR3 reads CASSPTGDTGELFF. As DNA, the CDR3 is TGTGCCAGCAGCCCGACAGGGGACACCGGGGAGCTGTTTTTT. The V gene is TRBV7-8, the J gene TRBJ2-2, with 8 bases fitting TRBD1. Germline V gene data show CDR1 as SGHVS and CDR2 as FQNEAQ. The CDR3 has 14 residues. Germline trimming cut 5 bases from V and 3 bases from J; bases unmatched to any gene: 2.

This sequence joins TRBV7-9 and TRBJ2-1, with 9 bases fitting TRBD2. The CDR3 covers 16 residues. V dropped 4 bases and J dropped 4; count of bases not matched to a gene: 8. Germline-derived CDR1 and CDR2 are SEHNR and FQNEAQ (reference sequence). CDR3 nucleotide sequence: TGTGCCAGCAGCTCTACAACTAGCGGGCATTACAATGAGCAGTTCTTC. It encodes CASSSTTSGHYNEQFF.